A selection of T cell receptor beta chains follows, all from one sample in a study of shared clonotypes between healthy human individuals. Here immunoSEQ multiplex PCR was the method, and the copy in TCRdb shows in-frame clones only, minus some. The table shows roughly 650,000 clones, with 95% to 98% occurring only once. The sample consisted of naive CD4+ T cells sorted from blood. Receptors originate from a woman aged 25 to 39 in good health. The CDR3 runs from the conserved cysteine through the conserved F or W. A D gene is named only where the DNA matches it firmly. For some rows the clone size is stated as once, few or many, or as a class when expanded; others skip it.

v_gene	j_gene	d_gene	abundance	CDR3nt	CDR3aa
TRBV5-1	TRBJ2-2	.	.	TGCGCCAGCAGCGAACGGGGCGACAGTGACACCGGGGAGCTGTTTTTT	CASSERGDSDTGELFF
TRBV19	TRBJ1-5	TRBD1	.	TGTGCCAGTACAAAAACGACAGGGTTGCCCCCGGGTCAGCCCCAGCATTTT	CASTKTTGLPPGQPQHF
TRBV7-9	TRBJ2-7	.	few	TGTGCCAGCAGCTTACTCAACGAGCAGTACTTC	CASSLLNEQYF
TRBV6-5	TRBJ2-5	.	.	TGTGCCAGCAGGGGGGTGAAGACCCAGTACTTC	CASRGVKTQYF
TRBV30	TRBJ2-5	.	.	TGTGCCTGGGGTCTAGGTAGGGAGACCCAGTACTTC	CAWGLGRETQYF
TRBV5-1	TRBJ2-2	.	.	TGCGCCAGCAGCTCCCAGGCGAACACCGGGGAGCTGTTTTTT	CASSSQANTGELFF
TRBV9	TRBJ2-5	TRBD2	.	TGTGCCAGCAGCGTAGCGGGAGGGCAGGCCCAGTACTTC	CASSVAGGQAQYF
TRBV6-6	TRBJ1-2	TRBD1	.	TGTGCCAGCAGTTACGGGACAGGGGTGGACTATGGCTACACCTTC	CASSYGTGVDYGYTF
TRBV6-6	TRBJ1-1	TRBD1	.	TGTGCCAGCAGTAAACGGACAGGGGGCGGTAACACTGAAGCTTTCTTT	CASSKRTGGGNTEAFF
TRBV6-1	TRBJ2-7	.	.	TGTGCCAGCACCGGCGCGGGGCTGGGGTACGAGCAGTACTTC	CASTGAGLGYEQYF
TRBV27	TRBJ2-7	TRBD2	.	TGTGCCAGCAGTTTGCGCGGGAGCCTCCACGAGCAGTACTTC	CASSLRGSLHEQYF
TRBV5-6	TRBJ2-7	.	.	TGTGCCAGCAGCTCGGAACAGGGTGTTATATCCTACGAGCAGTACTTC	CASSSEQGVISYEQYF